The clone carrying this TCR beta chain has just one count. In the study's own analysis: Using reference gene primer amplification, nucleated cell counts were estimated. Libraries were prepared by immunoSEQ multiplex PCR; TCRdb keeps only in-frame clonotypes and omits some of them. The DNA gave D and trimming, while V, J and clone size come from that table. The data hold roughly 150,000 clones, with approximately 80% observed a single time. Cohort 3 donors were reported recovered after two negative PCRs, clearance, or symptom resolution. Per germline, CDR1 KGHDR and CDR2 SFDVKD. The CDR3 has 12 amino acids. The V end lost 5 bases, the J end lost 6 bases, and 8 bases lay between the germline ends. The sample belongs to a study of blood T cell repertoires in COVID-19. As for the study in general: Sites in the United States, Italy and Spain provided acute and convalescent COVID-19 samples. T cells, B-cell-depleted T cells, or PBMCs provided the cDNA or gDNA that served as material.

The chain is built from TRBV24-1 and TRBJ2-3; D remains ambiguous. Sequences were obtained from PBMCs or T cells enriched from blood (not recorded which). The receptor's source is a middle-aged man who had recovered from COVID-19. CDR3 sequence reads: CATSARADTQYF. The CDR3 coding sequence is TGTGCCACCAGTGCGCGAGCTGATACGCAGTATTTT.